These T cell receptor beta chains were read from a single sample in a study of blood T cell repertoires in COVID-19. Assay: immunoSEQ multiplex PCR; the TCRdb copy retains only in-frame clones and omits some. The table shows 250,000 to 350,000 clones, with approximately 88% occurring only once. The material sequenced was peripheral blood. Source of these receptors: a woman in her 30s who had recovered from COVID-19. CDR3s include the opening cysteine and the closing phenylalanine or tryptophan. Each record gives: CDR3 length, V gene, clone size, D gene, J gene, CDR3 protein, CDR3 DNA. The D gene is left open where the match is weak. Size tells how often a clone was seen (once, few, many) or the class of an expanded clone, and some rows leave it out.

16	TRBV5-1	-	TRBD1	TRBJ2-5	CASSYRTGGSQETQYF	TGCGCCAGCAGCTATCGGACAGGGGGCTCCCAAGAGACCCAGTACTTC
13	TRBV7-2	-	-	TRBJ1-5	CASSLVNNQPQHF	TGTGCCAGCAGCCTAGTTAACAATCAGCCCCAGCATTTT
13	TRBV12-3/TRBV12-4	few	-	TRBJ1-1	CASQEFGNTEAFF	TGTGCCAGCCAAGAGTTCGGGAACACTGAAGCTTTCTTT
12	TRBV6-5	-	TRBD2	TRBJ2-1	CAIRGGNNEQFF	TGTGCCATTCGGGGGGGCAACAATGAGCAGTTCTTC
13	TRBV10-3	-	-	TRBJ2-6	CASTGAGANVLTF	TGTGCTAGTACGGGGGCTGGGGCCAACGTCCTGACTTTC
14	TRBV5-4	-	TRBD2	TRBJ2-3	CASRIAGEPDTQYF	TGTGCCAGCAGAATAGCGGGGGAACCAGATACGCAGTATTTT
13	TRBV28	medium-sized	-	TRBJ2-2	CASSLRGTGELFF	TGTGCCAGCAGTTTAAGGGGCACCGGGGAGCTGTTTTTT
14	TRBV28	-	-	TRBJ1-1	CASSTTVPNTEAFF	TGTGCCAGCAGCACGACAGTCCCGAACACTGAAGCTTTCTTT
15	TRBV15	-	TRBD1	TRBJ1-6	CATSRVQGVESPLHF	TGTGCCACCAGCAGGGTACAGGGGGTAGAATCACCCCTCCACTTT
16	TRBV14	-	-	TRBJ2-3	CASSQELPRSTDTQYF	TGTGCCAGCAGCCAAGAGCTACCGAGATCGACAGATACGCAGTATTTT
15	TRBV6-5	-	TRBD2	TRBJ2-3	CASMTRGGGTDTQYF	TGTGCCAGCATGACTCGCGGGGGGGGCACAGATACGCAGTATTTT
14	TRBV19	-	-	TRBJ1-2	CASSISGTNYGYTF	TGTGCCAGTAGTATCTCCGGGACTAACTATGGCTACACCTTC
15	TRBV6-4	many	-	TRBJ2-2	CASSEGQGRSGELFF	TGTGCCAGCAGTGAGGGGCAGGGGCGAAGCGGGGAGCTGTTTTTT
15	TRBV28	-	-	TRBJ2-2	CASRLPVGGTGELFF	TGTGCCAGCAGGCTGCCGGTCGGGGGCACCGGGGAGCTGTTTTTT
15	TRBV27	few	-	TRBJ2-3	CASSPSTLSTDTQYF	TGTGCCAGCTCACCATCTACTCTGAGCACAGATACGCAGTATTTT
13	TRBV10-3	many	-	TRBJ2-7	CAISDQQSYEQYF	TGTGCCATCAGTGACCAACAATCCTACGAGCAGTACTTC
15	TRBV2	once	-	TRBJ2-3	CASSESRRRTDTQYF	TGTGCCAGCAGTGAATCCCGGAGAAGGACAGATACGCAGTATTTT
13	TRBV19	-	-	TRBJ2-1	CASSIVDSNEQFF	TGTGCCAGTAGTATAGTTGACAGCAATGAGCAGTTCTTC
14	TRBV5-8	-	TRBD1	TRBJ1-5	CASSSYRGNQPQHF	TGTGCCAGCAGCTCCTACAGGGGGAATCAGCCCCAGCATTTT
12	TRBV27	-	-	TRBJ2-3	CASMASTDTQYF	TGTGCCAGCATGGCTAGCACAGATACGCAGTATTTT
16	TRBV5-1	-	TRBD2	TRBJ2-3	CASSGLAGGKTDTQYF	TGCGCCAGCAGCGGACTAGCGGGGGGGAAGACAGATACGCAGTATTTT
13	TRBV5-1	-	-	TRBJ1-2	CATAVGENYGYTF	TGCGCAACAGCTGTAGGGGAAAACTATGGCTACACCTTC
17	TRBV5-1	-	TRBD2	TRBJ2-3	CASSLGLAGTSTDTQYF	TGCGCCAGCAGCTTGGGTCTAGCGGGGACTAGCACAGATACGCAGTATTTT
15	TRBV5-4	-	TRBD1	TRBJ2-5	CASSNRDRGGETQYF	TGTGCCAGCAGCAACCGGGACAGGGGAGGAGAGACCCAGTACTTC
13	TRBV6-5	-	-	TRBJ1-2	CASTTGGLNGYTF	TGTGCCAGCACAACTGGGGGCCTTAACGGCTACACCTTC
12	TRBV12-3/TRBV12-4	-	-	TRBJ1-1	CASSRAFTEAFF	TGTGCCAGCAGCCGCGCGTTCACTGAAGCTTTCTTT
15	TRBV13	-	TRBD1	TRBJ1-1	CASSQGTGENTEAFF	TGTGCCAGCAGCCAGGGGACAGGCGAGAACACTGAAGCTTTCTTT
13	TRBV2	-	-	TRBJ1-2	CASSEGLNYGYTF	TGTGCCAGCAGTGAAGGGCTTAACTATGGCTACACCTTC
16	TRBV27	-	TRBD2	TRBJ2-2	CASSQLAGELTGELFF	TGTGCCAGCAGCCAACTAGCGGGGGAGCTCACCGGGGAGCTGTTTTTT
14	TRBV2	-	TRBD1	TRBJ2-5	CASSPGTGQETQYF	TGTGCCAGCAGCCCCGGGACAGGTCAAGAGACCCAGTACTTC
11	TRBV20-1	-	-	TRBJ2-3	CSARGTGGQYF	TGCAGTGCTAGGGGGACTGGGGGGCAGTATTTT
13	TRBV7-8	-	-	TRBJ1-6	CASSHPGVSPLHF	TGTGCCAGCAGCCACCCGGGGGTGTCACCCCTCCACTTT
14	TRBV19	once	-	TRBJ1-6	CASSIVPAGSPLHF	TGTGCCAGTAGTATAGTCCCAGCGGGATCACCCCTCCACTTT
18	TRBV18	-	TRBD2	TRBJ2-6	CASSRRDREAVGANVLTF	TGTGCCAGCTCACGCCGGGACCGGGAGGCGGTGGGGGCCAACGTCCTGACTTTC
12	TRBV2	-	-	TRBJ1-5	CASMGGGQPQHF	TGTGCCAGCATGGGGGGTGGACAGCCCCAGCATTTT
15	TRBV5-4	-	TRBD1	TRBJ1-2	CASSLRTGEKYGYTF	TGTGCCAGCAGCTTGCGGACAGGGGAAAAATATGGCTACACCTTC
13	TRBV6-2/TRBV6-3	-	-	TRBJ2-5	CASSLVFQETQYF	TGTGCCAGCAGTCTCGTGTTCCAAGAGACCCAGTACTTC
15	TRBV9	-	TRBD1	TRBJ2-5	CASSVDQGAGETQYF	TGTGCCAGCAGCGTAGACCAGGGGGCAGGGGAGACCCAGTACTTC
16	TRBV30	-	TRBD1	TRBJ1-4	CAWRTITGGSTEKLFF	TGTGCCTGGAGGACTATTACAGGGGGCTCTACTGAAAAACTGTTTTTT
14	TRBV11-1	-	TRBD1	TRBJ1-1	CASSSSRDRGEAFF	TGTGCCAGCAGCTCGTCCCGGGACAGGGGTGAAGCTTTCTTT
14	TRBV5-1	-	TRBD2	TRBJ2-5	CASRVGAGGETQYF	TGCGCCAGCAGGGTTGGAGCGGGGGGAGAGACCCAGTACTTC
14	TRBV30	-	-	TRBJ1-3	CAWSRGVAGNTIYF	TGTGCCTGGAGCCGGGGGGTCGCTGGAAACACCATATATTTT